The 8 T cell receptor beta chains given below trace back to one sample, sequenced in a study of human T cells and chemical hapten exposure. In TCRdb, the RACE reads were re-called with MiXCR into one record per CDR3 protein. The top ten clones hold approximately 1.4% of a sample with some 81,000 distinct CDR3 sequences, around a tenth of them seen once. Described time point: patch test 2, 6 weeks after DPC sensitization. As to treatment: therapeutic diphenylcyclopropenone sensitization with weekly scalp DPC. Specimen: whole blood, collected in connection with sensitization to the hapten diphenylcyclopropenone (DPC). The receptors stem from a man in his late teens or twenties with alopecia areata. Some clones in this sample may be carry-over from other donors' samples.

The V gene is TRBV20-1, the J gene TRBJ2-3; D unclear. The germline V gene encodes CDR1 DFQATT and CDR2 SNEGSKA (reference sequence). The CDR3 has 11 residues. CDR3 residues: CSGRVTDTQYF. As DNA, the CDR3 is TGCAGCGGCCGAGTAACAGATACGCAGTATTTT.

This clonotype was observed once. The chain joins TRBV7-9 to TRBJ2-2, with 8 positions matching TRBD2. The CDR3 is 17 amino acids. V was pared by 1 base and J by 5 bases, with 9 bases of the junction left unmatched. In germline, CDR1 is SEHNR, CDR2 FQNEAQ (reference sequence). This CDR3 reads CASSLDERGLKTGELFF. The DNA for the CDR3 is TGTGCCAGCAGCTTAGACGAGCGGGGGTTAAAAACCGGGGAGCTGTTTTTT.

This clonotype has a count of ten or more. The V call is TRBV4-3, the J call TRBJ1-2; D unclear. Germline V gene data show CDR1 as LGHNA and CDR2 as YSLEER. V lost 0 bases to trimming and J lost 0 bases, with 20 bases between them. This CDR3 comprises 19 residues. CDR3 sequence: CASSQEFMSRKLPNYGYTF. CDR3 nucleotides: TGCGCCAGCAGCCAAGAGTTTATGAGTAGGAAGCTTCCTAACTATGGCTACACCTTC.

The chain joins TRBV24-1 to TRBJ2-2; the D call may be TRBD1 or TRBD2 (6 bases each). This CDR3 has 16 amino acids. V gave up 3 bases and J gave up 5 bases, with 15 bases separating them. The germline V gene encodes CDR1 KGHDR and CDR2 SFDVKD. The CDR3 DNA follows: TGTGCCACCAGTGATCTACCGGGGGCGGGAACCGGGGAGCTGTTTTTT. This codes for CATSDLPGAGTGELFF.

The CDR3 loop is CATGTGIGYGYTF. The CDR3 region has the DNA TGTGCCACCGGGACGGGAATCGGCTATGGCTACACCTTC. The chain joins TRBV24-1 to TRBJ1-2; D may be TRBD1 (5 bases). The CDR3 is made up of 13 amino acids. The V gene lost 9 bases and the J gene lost 4 bases, with 14 bases spanning the gap. Germline values: CDR1 KGHDR, CDR2 SFDVKD.

V is TRBV20-1 and J is TRBJ1-6; 11 bases are a match to TRBD1. The V segment lost 5 bases and the J segment 0 bases; nucleotides outside the gene matches: 6. Germline V gene data show CDR1 as DFQATT and CDR2 as SNEGSKA (reference sequence). The CDR3 has 17 residues. The CDR3 protein is CSARGQGASSYNSPLHF. The CDR3, as DNA: TGCAGTGCTCGTGGACAGGGGGCCAGCTCCTATAATTCACCCCTCCACTTT.

The rearrangement joins TRBV5-1 to TRBJ2-5; a weak D match, TRBD1 (5 bases). CDR3 size: 14 residues. Germline V gene sequence: CDR1 SGHRS, CDR2 YFSETQ. Trimming removed 4 bases at V and 2 bases at J, with 12 bases between. CDR3 coding DNA: TGCGCCAGCAGCACAGGACGAGTACAAGAGACCCAGTACTTC. Translated: CASSTGRVQETQYF.

The chain has TRBV4-1 and TRBJ2-3, with D possibly TRBD1 on 7 matching bases. This CDR3 comprises 17 residues. V was shortened by 1 base and J by 2 bases, with 16 bases between the two germline ends. The germline gives CDR1 MGHRA, CDR2 YSYEKL. The CDR3 loop is CASSQGTGSGVTDTQYF. Written as DNA, the CDR3 is TGCGCCAGCAGCCAAGGGACAGGTTCGGGAGTCACAGATACGCAGTATTTT.